This T cell receptor beta chain was found in a study of molecular identifiers for immune sequencing clone quantification. Study-level information: In replicates, RNA from approximately 20,000 or 98,000 naive CD8 cells was divided five ways and four parts were sequenced.

V was pared by 1 base and J by 12 bases, with 16 bases between. CDR1 is GTSNPN, CDR2 SVGIG, per germline (reference sequence). The CDR3 has 12 residues. On this clonotype itself: The antigen is undetermined. This may come from a read error, since a much larger clone is one base off.

Listed TCR primers, together with previously described methods, were used for the bulk TCR libraries. MiXCR, run by TCRdb on the PCR reads, gives a single entry per CDR3 protein. Here the sample spans some 96,000 distinct CDR3 sequences, 24% being singletons. General study results and limits: Amid approximately 1 million naive cells, spiked Jurkat TCR RNA from one cell was reportedly still detectable. Naive cells had under 1% of molecules in clones above 20 RNA copies, effectors over 97%.

Sequenced input: naive CD8+ T cells from blood, with Jurkat cell RNA spiked in. The sample's subset: FACS-sorted CD8+CD4-CCR7+CD45RA+ naive T cells. This sequence originates from a human donor in good health. Some libraries in this study had Jurkat cell RNA spiked in. The V call is TRBV30, the J call TRBJ2-7, with D possibly being TRBD1 (5 bases). The CDR3 is CAWSGDSSPRYF. CDR3 nucleotides: TGTGCCTGGAGTGGAGACAGTAGCCCGCGGTACTTC.